This T cell receptor (beta chain) was recovered during a study of blood T cell repertoires in COVID-19. Study processing details: Reference gene primer amplification gave nucleated cell count estimates. The data were produced by immunoSEQ multiplex PCR, yet TCRdb's version contains in-frame clones alone and is incomplete. The D gene and trimming were derived from the DNA, and the V and J assignments and clone size from that table. The table records roughly 98,000 clones, roughly 82% of them present only once. The material sequenced was peripheral blood. This sequence originates from a man between 65 and 80 years old with active or convalescent COVID-19.

Here the CDR3 DNA reads TGTGCCAGCTCACCACTGACAAGTAGCACAGATACGCAGTATTTT. Translation gives CASSPLTSSTDTQYF. The V call is TRBV18, the J call TRBJ2-3, with D uncertain. This CDR3 is built from 15 residues. From germline, CDR1 is KGHSH and CDR2 LQKENI. V lost 1 base and J 0 bases, leaving 8 bases between the germline ends.